This T cell receptor (beta chain) was identified during a study of T cells in Graves' hyperthyroidism and ophthalmopathy. Whole-study findings and limits: The model identified upcoming ophthalmopathy a median 6.5 months ahead of onset. Blood also held most thyroid clonotypes expanded beyond 0.001.

Many counts were recorded for this clonotype. Its antigen is not known. Diagnosis relied on clinical symptoms, serum thyroxine and TRAb, thyroid ultrasound and orbital computed tomography. RNA transcripts provided the source from which TCR beta CDR3 regions were amplified. Researchers ran a first-round RT-PCR on the TCR CDR3 using the HTBI primer set. A single record per CDR3 protein comes from TCRdb applying MiXCR to the multiplex PCR reads. This sample has about 610,000 distinct CDR3 sequences; about 45% occur once, and the top ten carry roughly 8.2%. The sequencing sample was made of peripheral blood or thyroid tissue (not recorded which). The TCR was taken from a woman aged 18-35 years with Graves' hyperthyroidism.

The CDR3 coding sequence is TGCAGTGCTACTAGACAGGGGGCGGGTGAAAAACTGTTTTTT. Translating gives CSATRQGAGEKLFF. The V gene is TRBV20-1, the J gene TRBJ1-4; 10 bases are shared with TRBD1. The CDR3 has 14 residues. Germline loops: CDR1 DFQATT, CDR2 SNEGSKA (reference sequence). V lost 4 bases to trimming and J lost 7 bases; unmatched junction nucleotides: 6.